The 2 T cell receptor beta chains below were found in one sample sequenced in a study of cytomegalovirus exposure and HLA in healthy donors (dated by TCRdb to the late 2010s). Libraries were built with the immunoSEQ multiplex PCR assay. A mixture of 60 forward primers for TCR Vbeta segments and 13 reverse primers for TCR Jbeta segments was used in the multiplex PCR. What TCRdb holds here is the immuneACCESS table cut down to in-frame rearrangements. Part of the clones is not present; checked against another copy, under half of the missing clones reflect an unresolved V gene, and the others are unexplained. The sample data list roughly 140,000 clones, and 60% to 80% of these were observed just once. Over 0.6% of the sample goes to the ten largest clones. Sequencing used PBMCs. The origin of the receptors is a male donor in good health and CMV-seronegative.

This clone was observed a few times. Other DNA sequences in this sample translate to the same CDR3. This chain connects TRBV7-2 to TRBJ1-3; D remains unclear. Germline V gene sequence: CDR1 SGHTA, CDR2 FQGNSA. V shed 1 base and J shed 3 bases, with 4 bases lying between them. There are 13 residues in the CDR3. CDR3 region: CASSLERGNTIYF. Written as DNA, the CDR3 is TGTGCCAGCAGCTTAGAGCGTGGAAACACCATATATTTT.

This sequence joins TRBV9 and TRBJ2-3; the D gene is possibly TRBD2 (6 bases). CDR1 and CDR2 from the germline V gene are SGDLS and YYNGEE. CDR3 length: 14 amino acids. V was cut by 0 bases and J by 4 bases, with 9 bases left in between. The CDR3 DNA sequence: TGTGCCAGCAGCGTAGCGGGAGATCCAGATACGCAGTATTTT. Amino acid sequence: CASSVAGDPDTQYF.